By share, the clone carrying this T cell receptor beta chain ranks as medium-sized (0.01 to 0.1%). TCRdb re-analysed the RT-PCR reads in MiXCR, keeping a single row per CDR3 protein. The table records about 1,600 distinct CDR3 sequences, less than 9.5% of them present only once. The data originate from a study of immune reconstitution after stem cell transplant in scleroderma. Per germline, CDR1 SGHAT and CDR2 FQDESV (reference sequence). V dropped 1 base and J dropped 7 bases, with 14 bases sitting between them. The CDR3 covers 15 residues. The rearrangement joins TRBV11-1 to TRBJ2-1, with D unresolved. The sample was taken before or after autologous hematopoietic stem cell transplantation (not recorded which). The clonotype originates from a male donor with systemic sclerosis. This CDR3 reads CASSLGAPETNEQFF. In nucleotides, the CDR3 is TGTGCCAGCAGCTTAGGAGCGCCGGAGACAAATGAGCAGTTCTTC.